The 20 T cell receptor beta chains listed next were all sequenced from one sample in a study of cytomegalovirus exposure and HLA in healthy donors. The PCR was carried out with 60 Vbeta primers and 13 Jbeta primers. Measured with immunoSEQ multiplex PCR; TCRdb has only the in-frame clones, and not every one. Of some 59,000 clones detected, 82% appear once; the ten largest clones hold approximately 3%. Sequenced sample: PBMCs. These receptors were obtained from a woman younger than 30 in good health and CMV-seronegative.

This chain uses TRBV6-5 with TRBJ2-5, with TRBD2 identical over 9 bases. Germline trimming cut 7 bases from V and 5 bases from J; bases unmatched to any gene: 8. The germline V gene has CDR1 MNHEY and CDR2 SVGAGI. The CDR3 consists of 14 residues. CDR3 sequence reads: CASNIAGVVETQYF. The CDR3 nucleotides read TGTGCCAGCAATATAGCGGGAGTGGTGGAGACCCAGTACTTC.

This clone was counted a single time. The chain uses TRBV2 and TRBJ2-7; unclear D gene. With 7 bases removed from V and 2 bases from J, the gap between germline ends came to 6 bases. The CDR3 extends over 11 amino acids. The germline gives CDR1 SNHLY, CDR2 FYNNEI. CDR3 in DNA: TGTGCCAGCATGGGCACCTACGAGCAGTACTTC. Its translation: CASMGTYEQYF.

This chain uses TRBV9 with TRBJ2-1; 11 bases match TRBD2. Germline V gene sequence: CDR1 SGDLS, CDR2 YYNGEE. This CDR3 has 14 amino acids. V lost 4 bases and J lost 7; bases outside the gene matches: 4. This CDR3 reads CASSLAGGKNEQFF. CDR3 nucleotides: TGTGCCAGCAGCCTAGCGGGAGGTAAGAATGAGCAGTTCTTC.

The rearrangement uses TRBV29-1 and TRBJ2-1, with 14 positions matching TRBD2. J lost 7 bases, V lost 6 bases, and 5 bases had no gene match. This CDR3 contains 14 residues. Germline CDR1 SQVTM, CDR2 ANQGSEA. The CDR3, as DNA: TGCAGCGTGGGACTAGCGGGAGACGTGAATGAGCAGTTCTTC. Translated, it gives CSVGLAGDVNEQFF.

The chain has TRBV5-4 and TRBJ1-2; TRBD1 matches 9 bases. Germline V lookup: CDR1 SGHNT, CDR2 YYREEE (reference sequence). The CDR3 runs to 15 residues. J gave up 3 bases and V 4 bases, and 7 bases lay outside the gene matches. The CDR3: CASSIRTGVDYGYTF. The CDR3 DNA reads TGTGCCAGCAGCATCCGGACAGGGGTAGACTATGGCTACACCTTC.

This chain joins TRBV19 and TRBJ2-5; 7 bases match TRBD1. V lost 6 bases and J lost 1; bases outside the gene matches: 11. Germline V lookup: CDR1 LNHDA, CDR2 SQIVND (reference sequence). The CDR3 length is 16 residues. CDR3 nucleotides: TGTGCCAGTAGAAGGACAGGTTCTGCTTTCCAAGAGACCCAGTACTTC. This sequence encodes CASRRTGSAFQETQYF. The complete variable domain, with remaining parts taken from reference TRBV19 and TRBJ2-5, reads DGGITQSPKYLFRKEGQNVTLSCEQNLNHDAMYWYRQDPGQGLRLIYYSQIVNDFQKGDIAEGYSVSREKKESFPLTVTSAQKNPTAFYLCASRRTGSAFQETQYFGPGTRLLVL.

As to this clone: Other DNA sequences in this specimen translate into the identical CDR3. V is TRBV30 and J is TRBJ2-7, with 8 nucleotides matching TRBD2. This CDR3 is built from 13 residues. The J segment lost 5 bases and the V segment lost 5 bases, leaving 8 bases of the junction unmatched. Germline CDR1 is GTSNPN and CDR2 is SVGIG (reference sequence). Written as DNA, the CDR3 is TGTGCCTGGGGCCGTCTAGCGGGTAACGAGCAGTACTTC. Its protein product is CAWGRLAGNEQYF.

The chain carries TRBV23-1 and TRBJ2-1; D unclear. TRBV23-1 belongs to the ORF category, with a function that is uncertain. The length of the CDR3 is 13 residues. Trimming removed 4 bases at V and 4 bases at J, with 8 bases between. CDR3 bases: TGCGCCAGCAGTCGTCAGACTTACAATGAGCAGTTCTTC. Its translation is CASSRQTYNEQFF.

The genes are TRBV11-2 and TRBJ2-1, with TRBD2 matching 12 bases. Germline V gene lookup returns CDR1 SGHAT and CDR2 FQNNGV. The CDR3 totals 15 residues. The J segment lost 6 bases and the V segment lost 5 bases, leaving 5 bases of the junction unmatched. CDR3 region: CASSPSGRARNEQFF. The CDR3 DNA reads TGTGCCAGCAGCCCTAGCGGGAGGGCGCGCAATGAGCAGTTCTTC.

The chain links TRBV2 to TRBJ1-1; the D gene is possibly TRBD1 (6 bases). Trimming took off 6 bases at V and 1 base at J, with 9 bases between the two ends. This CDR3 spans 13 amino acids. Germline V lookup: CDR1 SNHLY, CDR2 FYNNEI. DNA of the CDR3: TGTGCCAGCAGCCCACAGGGGAACACTGAAGCTTTCTTT. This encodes CASSPQGNTEAFF.

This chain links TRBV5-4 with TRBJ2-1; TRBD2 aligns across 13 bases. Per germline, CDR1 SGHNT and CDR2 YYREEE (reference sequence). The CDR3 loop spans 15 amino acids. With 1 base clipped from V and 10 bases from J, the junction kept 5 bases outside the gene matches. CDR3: CASSLKLAGGDEQFF. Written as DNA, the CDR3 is TGTGCCAGCAGCTTGAAACTAGCGGGAGGGGACGAGCAGTTCTTC.

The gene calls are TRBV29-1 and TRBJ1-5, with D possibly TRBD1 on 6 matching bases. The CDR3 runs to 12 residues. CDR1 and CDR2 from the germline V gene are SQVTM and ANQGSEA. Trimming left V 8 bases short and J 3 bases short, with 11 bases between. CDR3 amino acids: CSFTGNNQPQHF. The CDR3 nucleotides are TGCAGCTTCACAGGGAACAATCAGCCCCAGCATTTT. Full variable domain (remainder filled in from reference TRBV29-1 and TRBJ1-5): SAVISQKPSRDICQRGTSLTIQCQVDSQVTMMFWYRQQPGQSLTLIATANQGSEATYESGFVIDKFPISRPNLTFSTLTVSNMSPEDSSIYLCSFTGNNQPQHFGDGTRLSIL.

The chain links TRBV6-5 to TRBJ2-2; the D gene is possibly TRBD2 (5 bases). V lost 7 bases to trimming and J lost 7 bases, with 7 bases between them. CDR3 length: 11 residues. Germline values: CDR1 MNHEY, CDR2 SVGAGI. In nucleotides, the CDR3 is TGTGCCAGCATTGACTACGGGGAGCTGTTTTTT. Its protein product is CASIDYGELFF.

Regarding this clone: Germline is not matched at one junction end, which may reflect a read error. CDR3 sequence reads: CASSLITGYTEASF. CDR3 DNA: TGTGCCAGCAGCTTGATCACAGGGTACACTGAAGCTTCCTTT. This chain connects TRBV5-5 to TRBJ1-1; perhaps TRBD1 as D (6 bases). The CDR3 is 14 amino acids. CDR1 and CDR2 from the germline V gene are SGHKS and YYEKEE (reference sequence).

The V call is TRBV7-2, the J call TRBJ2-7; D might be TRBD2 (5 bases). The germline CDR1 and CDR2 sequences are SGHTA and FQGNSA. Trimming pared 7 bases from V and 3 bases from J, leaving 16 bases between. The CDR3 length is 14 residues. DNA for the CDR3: TGTGCCAGCACCCACAACGGGGTTGGCTACGAGCAGTACTTC. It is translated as CASTHNGVGYEQYF.

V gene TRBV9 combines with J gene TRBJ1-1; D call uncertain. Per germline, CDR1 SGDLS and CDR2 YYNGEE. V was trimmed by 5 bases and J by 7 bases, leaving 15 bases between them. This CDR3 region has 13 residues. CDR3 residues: CASSPQVDNEAFF. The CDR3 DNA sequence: TGTGCCAGCAGTCCCCAGGTTGATAATGAAGCTTTCTTT.

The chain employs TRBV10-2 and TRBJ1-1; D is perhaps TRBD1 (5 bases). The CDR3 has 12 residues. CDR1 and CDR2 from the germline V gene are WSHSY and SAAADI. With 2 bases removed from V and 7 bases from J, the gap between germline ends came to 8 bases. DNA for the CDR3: TGCGCCAGCAGTGAGGGCAGGGTTGAAGCTTTCTTT. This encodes CASSEGRVEAFF.

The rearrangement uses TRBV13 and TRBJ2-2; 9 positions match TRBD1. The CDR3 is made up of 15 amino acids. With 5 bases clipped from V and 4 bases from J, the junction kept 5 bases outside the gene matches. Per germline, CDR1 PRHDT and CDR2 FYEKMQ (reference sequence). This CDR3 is CASSQRQGGTGELFF. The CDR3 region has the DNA TGTGCCAGCAGCCAACGACAGGGGGGCACCGGGGAGCTGTTTTTT.

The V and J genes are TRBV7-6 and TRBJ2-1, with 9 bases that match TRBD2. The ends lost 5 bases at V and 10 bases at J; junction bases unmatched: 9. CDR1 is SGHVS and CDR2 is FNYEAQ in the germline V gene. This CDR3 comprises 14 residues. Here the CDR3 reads CASSEGLALWEQFF. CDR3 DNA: TGTGCCAGCAGCGAGGGACTAGCTTTGTGGGAGCAGTTCTTC.

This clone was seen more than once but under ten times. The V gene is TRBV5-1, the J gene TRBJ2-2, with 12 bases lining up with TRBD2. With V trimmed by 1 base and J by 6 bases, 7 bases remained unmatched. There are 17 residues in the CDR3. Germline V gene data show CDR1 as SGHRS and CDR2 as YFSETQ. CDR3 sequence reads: CASSLTSGRLTAGELFF. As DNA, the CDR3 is TGCGCCAGCAGCTTGACTAGCGGGAGGTTAACGGCCGGGGAGCTGTTTTTT. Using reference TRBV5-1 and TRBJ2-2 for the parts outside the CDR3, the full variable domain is KAGVTQTPRYLIKTRGQQVTLSCSPISGHRSVSWYQQTPGQGLQFLFEYFSETQRNKGNFPGRFSGRQFSNSRSEMNVSTLELGDSALYLCASSLTSGRLTAGELFFGEGSRLTVL.